The 19 T cell receptor beta chains in this list originate from one sample, sequenced in a study of T cell responses to AZD1222 COVID-19 vaccine. Clones were sequenced by immunoSEQ multiplex PCR, and TCRdb holds only the in-frame ones, with some missing. The table lists approximately 170,000 clones, over 85% of them singletons. Specimen: peripheral blood, collected on day 0 of AZD1222 vaccination. These receptors were collected from an adult in good health.

This chain uses TRBV6-5 with TRBJ1-1; possibly TRBD1 for D (5 bases). CDR1 is MNHEY and CDR2 is SVGAGI in the germline V gene. V lost 6 bases to trimming and J lost 1 base, with 12 bases between them. This CDR3 comprises 14 residues. CDR3 residues: CASRPGPRNTEAFF. As DNA, the CDR3 is TGTGCCAGCAGGCCGGGACCTAGGAACACTGAAGCTTTCTTT.

The rearrangement uses TRBV18 and TRBJ2-3; 8 positions agree with TRBD1. There are 16 residues in the CDR3. The germline gives CDR1 KGHSH, CDR2 LQKENI. V lost 0 bases and J lost 5; bases outside the gene matches: 7. The CDR3 nucleotides are TGTGCCAGCTCACCACCGTCAGGGGGCCCCCGAGATACGCAGTATTTT. It is translated as CASSPPSGGPRDTQYF.

V usage is TRBV19 and J usage is TRBJ2-7; perhaps TRBD2 as D (5 bases). Germline CDR1 and CDR2: LNHDA and SQIVND (reference sequence). Trimming stripped 5 bases from V and 2 bases from J, with 10 bases between. The CDR3 has 13 amino acids. Here the CDR3 DNA reads TGTGCCAGTAGTCCGGACTCCGCCTACGAGCAGTACTTC. Translating it yields CASSPDSAYEQYF.

V and J are TRBV10-1 and TRBJ2-5, with 7 bases lining up with TRBD1. Germline loops: CDR1 WNHNN, CDR2 SYGVQD (reference sequence). With 6 bases clipped from V and 1 base from J, the junction kept 8 bases outside the gene matches. The CDR3 runs 15 residues. The DNA for the CDR3 is TGCGCCAGCAGCGATGGGACAGCCACCCAAGAGACCCAGTACTTC. Translating it yields CASSDGTATQETQYF.

The gene calls are TRBV6-5 and TRBJ1-6, with TRBD1 identical over 9 bases. J was trimmed by 5 bases and V by 2 bases; bases with no gene match: 4. The CDR3 is 16 residues long. The germline gives CDR1 MNHEY, CDR2 SVGAGI. CDR3 region: CASSYTGQGHNSPLHF. CDR3 nucleotides: TGTGCCAGCAGTTACACGGGACAGGGCCATAATTCACCCCTCCACTTT.

V usage is TRBV6-5 and J usage is TRBJ1-2; unclear D gene. From germline, CDR1 is MNHEY and CDR2 SVGAGI. V was trimmed by 6 bases and J by 1 base, leaving 12 bases between them. This CDR3 has 14 residues. Written as DNA, the CDR3 is TGTGCCAGCAGGGCCCTTTGGGTTAACTATGGCTACACCTTC. Its translation: CASRALWVNYGYTF.

Turning to this clone: Other DNA sequences from this sample encode an identical CDR3 as well. The chain couples TRBV9 to TRBJ1-1, with D maybe TRBD1 (6 bases). V was clipped by 0 bases and J by 1 base, with 7 bases between them. From germline, CDR1 is SGDLS and CDR2 YYNGEE. This CDR3 is built from 14 residues. The CDR3 here is CASSVGRGNTEAFF. The CDR3 DNA reads as TGTGCCAGCAGCGTAGGCAGGGGGAACACTGAAGCTTTCTTT.

The chain uses TRBV6-5 and TRBJ1-1; 8 bases match TRBD1. The germline gives CDR1 MNHEY, CDR2 SVGAGI. J was trimmed by 5 bases and V by 6 bases; bases with no gene match: 2. CDR3 length: 12 residues. The CDR3 reads CASRDRATEAFF. As DNA, the CDR3 is TGTGCCAGCAGGGACAGGGCGACTGAAGCTTTCTTT.

The J gene is TRBJ1-5, the V gene TRBV7-9; D is perhaps TRBD1 (5 bases). V was clipped by 4 bases and J by 2 bases, with 12 bases between them. CDR1 and CDR2 from the germline V gene are SEHNR and FQNEAQ (reference sequence). The CDR3 has 15 amino acids. The CDR3 is CASSSTGVRNQPQHF. CDR3 sequence (DNA): TGTGCCAGCAGCTCAACAGGAGTCCGCAATCAGCCCCAGCATTTT. Full variable domain (rest looked up from reference TRBV7-9 and TRBJ1-5): DTGVSQNPRHKITKRGQNVTFRCDPISEHNRLYWYRQTLGQGPEFLTYFQNEAQLEKSRLLSDRFSAERPKGSFSTLEIQRTEQGDSAMYLCASSSTGVRNQPQHFGDGTRLSIL.

In this sample, this clone turned up a few times. The rearrangement links TRBV18 to TRBJ2-3; D gene ambiguous. The length of the CDR3 is 16 residues. V was shortened by 6 bases and J by 2 bases, with 18 bases between the two germline ends. CDR1 is KGHSH and CDR2 is LQKENI in the germline V gene. CDR3 residues: CASSHLGSPPTDTQYF. CDR3 nucleotides: TGTGCCAGCTCCCACCTCGGCAGTCCCCCCACAGATACGCAGTATTTT.

This chain connects TRBV7-9 to TRBJ2-6, with 7 bases aligning to TRBD1. V dropped 7 bases and J dropped 0; count of bases not matched to a gene: 9. Germline loops: CDR1 SEHNR, CDR2 FQNEAQ (reference sequence). The CDR3 spans 17 residues. For the CDR3, the DNA is TGTGCCAGCACTCAATGGGGACAGTTCTCTGGGGCCAACGTCCTGACTTTC. Protein product: CASTQWGQFSGANVLTF.

The rearrangement uses TRBV25-1 and TRBJ2-2; perhaps D is TRBD1 or TRBD2 (5 bases each). V was shortened by 2 bases and J by 7 bases, with 11 bases between the two germline ends. CDR1 is MGHDK, CDR2 SYGVNS, per germline. The CDR3 runs to 14 residues. CDR3 amino acids: CASSEVGPLGELFF. In nucleotides, the CDR3 is TGTGCCAGCAGTGAAGTGGGACCCCTCGGGGAGCTGTTTTTT.

The sample holds a few counts of this clone. This chain links TRBV18 with TRBJ1-4; no reliable D call. The V and J ends lost 2 bases and 8 bases respectively, with 9 bases between them. Germline CDR1 KGHSH, CDR2 LQKENI. The CDR3 spans 13 residues. CDR3 in DNA: TGTGCCAGCTCACCATCCGGTGAGGAAAAACTGTTTTTT. Amino acid sequence: CASSPSGEEKLFF.

This chain joins TRBV18 and TRBJ2-5; D possibly corresponds to TRBD1 (5 bases). The V and J ends lost 3 bases and 3 bases respectively, with 20 bases between them. This CDR3 spans 17 amino acids. The germline CDR1 and CDR2 sequences are KGHSH and LQKENI. The CDR3 nucleotides read TGTGCCAGCTCACCGGGGTTGGTGACAGCCACAAAAGAGACCCAGTACTTC. Translated: CASSPGLVTATKETQYF.

The genes are TRBV27 and TRBJ1-1, with D tentatively TRBD1 (5 bases). Germline CDR1 and CDR2: MNHEY and SMNVEV (reference sequence). This CDR3 region has 13 residues. V shed 4 bases and J shed 7 bases, with 13 bases lying between them. The CDR3 nucleotides are TGTGCCAGCAGTTCTCAGGGACGGCTTGAAGCTTTCTTT. Amino acids: CASSSQGRLEAFF.

CDR3 sequence (DNA): TGTGCCAGCAGCTTAAGAGAGGACACAGATACGCAGTATTTT. Its protein is CASSLREDTDTQYF. The rearrangement joins TRBV7-9 to TRBJ2-3; D not resolved. The CDR3 sequence is 14 residues long. V was pared by 2 bases and J by 2 bases, with 8 bases between. Germline-derived CDR1 and CDR2 are SEHNR and FQNEAQ (reference sequence).

J is TRBJ2-1 and V is TRBV5-4; 9 nucleotides align to TRBD1. The CDR3 is 16 amino acids. Germline loops: CDR1 SGHNT, CDR2 YYREEE (reference sequence). J was trimmed by 9 bases and V by 2 bases; bases with no gene match: 12. The CDR3 is CASSFTGQGFVGEQFF. The CDR3 bases are TGTGCCAGCAGCTTTACGGGACAGGGTTTTGTTGGTGAGCAGTTCTTC.

The V gene is TRBV4-3, the J gene TRBJ2-2; maybe TRBD2 (5 bases). Between the trimmed V and J ends, which lost 0 bases and 1 base, there was a span of 12 bases. The germline V gene encodes CDR1 LGHNA and CDR2 YSLEER. The CDR3 runs to 17 residues. In DNA form, the CDR3 reads TGCGCCAGCAGCCAAGATTATGGGCGGGTGAACACCGGGGAGCTGTTTTTT. Translation: CASSQDYGRVNTGELFF.

This chain uses TRBV9 with TRBJ1-6; the D is unclear. CDR1 and CDR2 (germline): SGDLS, YYNGEE. The CDR3 covers 14 residues. V lost 0 bases and J lost 4, with 5 bases in between. In nucleotides, the CDR3 is TGTGCCAGCAGCGTAGGCGAGTATAATTCACCCCTCCACTTT. Translated, it gives CASSVGEYNSPLHF.